One T cell receptor (beta chain) is described in this entry. This clonotype was counted many times. This receptor's antigen is unknown. The sample holds no much larger clone one base away, and base qualities are not on file. The library was produced with multiplex PCR. Reads for this sample came from an Illumina HiSeq 4000. CDR3 regions were amplified by Arm-PCR with iRepertoire HTBI primers to construct TCR beta libraries. PCR products were gel purified before sequencing. In the authors' own workflow: Across samples, approximately 68 TRBV and 15 or so TRBJ segments were identified and used for gene usage analysis of CDR3 amino acid clonotypes. COPE and FqMerger were used to merge filtered high-quality paired reads into contigs. BLAST was used to align contigs to IMGT TRBV, TRBD and TRBJ reference genes, with CDR3 defined following IMGT. Any clonotype with a frequency above 0.1% was counted as a highly expanded clone. Shannon entropy served as the measure of repertoire diversity, while the Gini coefficient captured V-J evenness. A clonotype was considered public if more than one individual shared it. TCRdb itself trimmed the public reads at Q25 with fastp, ran MiXCR and retained productive beta chains. For every CDR3 protein sequence, its rows merge into one entry that carries the most common genes and DNA. TCRdb, rather than the study authors, made the V and J calls. This sample gives about 540,000 distinct CDR3 sequences in total; approximately 15% of them show up just once. The ten largest make up roughly a tenth of the sample.

There are 15 amino acids in the CDR3, from cysteine to phenylalanine inclusive. Just CDR3 DNA is preserved here, 45 bases in frame from base 1. Ends trimmed: V by 3 bases, J by 0 bases; bases unmatched to a gene: 7. CDR1 and CDR2 are read off the germline V gene (reference sequence) as DFQATT and SNEGSKA. This entry belongs to a study of regulatory T cells in long-lasting Graves disease (dated by TCRdb to 2020 to 2022). In the study overall: Patients with newly diagnosed Graves' disease had been on antithyroid drugs for under 3 months. Peripheral blood TCR sequencing and RNA sequencing compared persistent Graves' disease patients with newly diagnosed Graves' disease patients. A total of some 33 samples were covered by TCR sequencing, comprising roughly 13 persistent and 20 newly diagnosed Graves' disease patients. The study was registered as a clinical trial and conducted in China.

The sample's time point, from its label and the paper: newly diagnosed GD, antithyroid drugs for less than 3 months. RNA was extracted from PBMCs in TRIzol for both TCR sequencing and RNA sequencing. The diagnosis of Graves' disease followed American Thyroid Association guidelines. Patients were recruited from an endocrinology department in Xi'an, China. Each patient gave about 8.1 milliliters of peripheral blood, collected in an EDTA anticoagulant tube. Ficoll Paque Plus density gradient separation was used to isolate PBMCs, and no additional T cell sorting was done. An Agilent 2100 Bioanalyzer and agarose gel were used to check RNA quality, while a NanoDrop 2000 measured RNA concentration. What the work shows at the level of the full study, not this receptor alone: Sequencing and analysis were restricted to the TCR beta chain. Because the primary lesion, thyroid tissue, could not be accessed, the study looked at peripheral blood alone. More public clonotypes were shared among persistent patients (roughly 2,900) than among newly diagnosed patients (966). As a limitation, the authors acknowledged that the small sample size may reduce accuracy. Compared with newly diagnosed patients, persistent Graves' disease patients had lower TCR Shannon entropy and fewer highly expanded clones, which suggests clonal expansion. Preferential use of TRBV28, TRBJ1-2 and TRBJ2-5 was observed in persistent disease, whereas TRBV20-1 and TRBJ2-1 were favored in newly diagnosed disease.

These records were also assigned to another study, of T cells in Graves' hyperthyroidism and ophthalmopathy. As noted in the second study: Stable Graves' hyperthyroidism was defined as the absence of progression to ophthalmopathy over 18 months of follow-up. Hyperthyroidism patients were newly diagnosed, had a disease duration of under 2 months, and were aged 18 to 65 years. Any patient with an uncontrolled infection, another autoimmune disease, pregnancy or lactation was excluded. Diagnoses relied on clinical symptoms, serum thyroxine and TRAb, thyroid ultrasound and orbital computed tomography. For the first round of RT-PCR on the TCR CDR3, the HTBI primer set was used together with the Qiagen OneStep RT-PCR kit. Blood samples also contained most of the expanded thyroid clonotypes (frequency above 0.001), which suggests that blood repertoires may reflect thyroid immune responses. A 13 V-J signature model separated ophthalmopathy from stable hyperthyroidism, with 87.88% sensitivity and 81.08% specificity in cross-validation and 80%/75% in testing. During validation, the model predicted progression to ophthalmopathy a median of about 5.9 months ahead of onset, with almost 71% sensitivity and 72% to 80% specificity. A discovery cohort of about 96 patients, approximately 45 with Graves' ophthalmopathy and 57 with stable Graves' hyperthyroidism, was used to find distinguishing TCR V-J signatures. Whether ophthalmopathy could be predicted prospectively was tested in an independent validation cohort made up of under 20 hyperthyroidism patients plus 17 patients who later progressed to ophthalmopathy. For training and testing, the 100 patients in the discovery cohort were randomly divided in a 7:3 ratio. Thyroid tissue and blood T-cell repertoires from six Graves' hyperthyroidism patients were also compared in the study. Following sampling, methimazole starting at 30 mg daily was given to hyperthyroidism patients, and high-dose intravenous methylprednisolone was given to ophthalmopathy patients. A second multiplex PCR round built the libraries, followed by size selection and purification. Paired-end sequencing of the libraries was performed with 100 bp reads on an Illumina HiSeq2000. Raw data were processed with SOAPnuke, discarding reads with adapters, uncalled bases, mean Phred below 15, or no exact constant-primer or identifier match. COPE v1.2.5 was used to merge high-quality paired reads, and clonotypes were defined as unique nucleotide sequences. MiTCR v1.1 was used to align the clonotypes against IMGT TRBV, TRBD and TRBJ reference segments. The analysis included only V-J combinations with a frequency above 0.0001, which together covered about 99% of the repertoires. The TCS score was defined as the ratio of F50 (clonal expansion) to E x V (chaos), calculated using BLOSUM62-based TCRdist between CDR3 peptides within each V-J. Welch's t-statistics and random forest reduced around 510 V-J features to 10 to 15, which were used in a naive Bayes classifier (R e1071). Sample size was not statistically predetermined, and investigators were not blinded to group allocation. The paper reports TCR Vbeta CDR3 sequencing of over 130 peripheral blood samples: approximately 41 ophthalmopathy, 75 to 80 hyperthyroidism and around 17 progressor patients.

The TCR originated in a man aged 25-45 years with Graves disease. Donor details come from another sample of the same person, matched by shared clones. The rearranged segments are TRBV20-1 and TRBJ2-7, and 8 junction bases match TRBD2. Source: peripheral blood mononuclear cells (PBMCs), taken at new diagnosis, from a patient treated with antithyroid drugs. The DNA sequence is as follows: TGCAGTGCTAGGTTGTTAGCGGGGAGCTCCTACGAGCAGTACTTC. The encoded protein is CSARLLAGSSYEQYF.